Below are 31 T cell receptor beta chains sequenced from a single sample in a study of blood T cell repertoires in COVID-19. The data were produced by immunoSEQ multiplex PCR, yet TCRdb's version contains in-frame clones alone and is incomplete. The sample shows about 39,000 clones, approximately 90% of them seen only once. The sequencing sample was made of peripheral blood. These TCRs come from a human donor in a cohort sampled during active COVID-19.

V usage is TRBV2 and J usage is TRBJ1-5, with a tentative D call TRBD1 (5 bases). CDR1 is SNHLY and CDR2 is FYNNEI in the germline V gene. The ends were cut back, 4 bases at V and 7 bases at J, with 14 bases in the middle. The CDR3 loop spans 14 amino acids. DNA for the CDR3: TGTGCCAGCAGTGTAGGGGTCGGGTACCAGCCCCAGCATTTT. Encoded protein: CASSVGVGYQPQHF.

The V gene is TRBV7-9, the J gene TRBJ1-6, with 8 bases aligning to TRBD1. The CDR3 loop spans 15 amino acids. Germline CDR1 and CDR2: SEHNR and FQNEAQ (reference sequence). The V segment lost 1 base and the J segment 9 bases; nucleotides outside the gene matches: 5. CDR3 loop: CASSLVGQGASPLHF. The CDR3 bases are TGTGCCAGCAGCTTAGTCGGGCAGGGGGCTTCACCCCTCCACTTT.

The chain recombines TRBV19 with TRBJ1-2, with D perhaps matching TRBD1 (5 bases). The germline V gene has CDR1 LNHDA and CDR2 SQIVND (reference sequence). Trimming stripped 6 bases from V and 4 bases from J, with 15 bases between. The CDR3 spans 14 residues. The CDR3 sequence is CASRRGGEGYGYTF. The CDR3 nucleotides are TGTGCCAGTAGGCGGGGCGGTGAAGGCTATGGCTACACCTTC.

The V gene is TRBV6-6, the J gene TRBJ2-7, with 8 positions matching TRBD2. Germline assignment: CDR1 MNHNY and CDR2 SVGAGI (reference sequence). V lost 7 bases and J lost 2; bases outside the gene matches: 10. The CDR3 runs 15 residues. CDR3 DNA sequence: TGTGCCAGCAATCCGGGGGGGGGCCCAACCTACGAGCAGTACTTC. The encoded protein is CASNPGGGPTYEQYF.

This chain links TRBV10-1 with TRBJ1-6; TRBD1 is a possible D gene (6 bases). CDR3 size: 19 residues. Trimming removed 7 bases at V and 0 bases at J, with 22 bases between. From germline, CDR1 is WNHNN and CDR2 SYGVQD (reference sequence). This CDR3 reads CASTPGFRQVSSYNSPLHF. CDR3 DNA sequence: TGCGCCAGCACCCCTGGGTTCCGACAGGTCAGCTCCTATAATTCACCCCTCCACTTT.

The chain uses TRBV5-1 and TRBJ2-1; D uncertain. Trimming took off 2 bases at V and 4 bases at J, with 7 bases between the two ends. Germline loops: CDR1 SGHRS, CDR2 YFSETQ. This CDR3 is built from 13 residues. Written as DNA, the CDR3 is TGCGCCAGCAGCTTAAACAGATACAATGAGCAGTTCTTC. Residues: CASSLNRYNEQFF.

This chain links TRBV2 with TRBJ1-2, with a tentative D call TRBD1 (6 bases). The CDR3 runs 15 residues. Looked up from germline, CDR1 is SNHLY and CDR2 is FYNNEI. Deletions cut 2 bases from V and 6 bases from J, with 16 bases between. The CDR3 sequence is CASSERRQDDNGYTF. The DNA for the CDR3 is TGTGCCAGCAGTGAACGAAGACAGGACGACAATGGCTACACCTTC.

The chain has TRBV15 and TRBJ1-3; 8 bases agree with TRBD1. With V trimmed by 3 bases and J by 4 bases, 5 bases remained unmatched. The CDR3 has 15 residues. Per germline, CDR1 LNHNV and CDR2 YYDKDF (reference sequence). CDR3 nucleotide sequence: TGTGCCACCAGCAGCGACAGGGGATACGGAAACACCATATATTTT. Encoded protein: CATSSDRGYGNTIYF.

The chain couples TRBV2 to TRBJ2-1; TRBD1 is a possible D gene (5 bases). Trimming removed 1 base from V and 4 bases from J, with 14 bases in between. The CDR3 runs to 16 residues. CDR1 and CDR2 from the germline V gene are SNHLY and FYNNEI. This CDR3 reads CASSEGPRGIYNEQFF. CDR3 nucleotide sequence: TGTGCCAGCAGTGAAGGGCCTAGGGGAATATACAATGAGCAGTTCTTC. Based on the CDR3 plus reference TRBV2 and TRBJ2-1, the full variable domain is EPEVTQTPSHQVTQMGQEVILRCVPISNHLYFYWYRQILGQKVEFLVSFYNNEISEKSEIFDDQFSVERPDGSNFTLKIRSTKLEDSAMYFCASSEGPRGIYNEQFFGPGTRLTVL.

The CDR3: CASSQGYMNTEAFF. CDR3 sequence (DNA): TGTGCCAGCAGCCAGGGGTACATGAACACTGAAGCTTTCTTT. The chain is built from TRBV7-9 and TRBJ1-1; D possibly corresponds to TRBD1 (6 bases). CDR1 is SEHNR, CDR2 FQNEAQ, per germline (reference sequence). Trimming took off 5 bases at V and 0 bases at J, with 10 bases between the two ends. The length of the CDR3 is 14 residues.

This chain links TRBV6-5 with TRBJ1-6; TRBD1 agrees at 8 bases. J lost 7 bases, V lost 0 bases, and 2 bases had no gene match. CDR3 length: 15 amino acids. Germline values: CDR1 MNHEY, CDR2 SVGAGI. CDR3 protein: CASSYSRQGNSPLHF. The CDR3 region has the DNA TGTGCCAGCAGTTACTCGAGACAGGGGAATTCACCCCTCCACTTT.

CDR3 in DNA: TGTGCCAGCACTGGCACAGCAGAGACCCAGTACTTC. Residues: CASTGTAETQYF. The J gene is TRBJ2-5, the V gene TRBV6-5; no clear D. The CDR3 runs to 12 residues. The germline V gene encodes CDR1 MNHEY and CDR2 SVGAGI. Trimming pared 7 bases from V and 4 bases from J, leaving 10 bases between.

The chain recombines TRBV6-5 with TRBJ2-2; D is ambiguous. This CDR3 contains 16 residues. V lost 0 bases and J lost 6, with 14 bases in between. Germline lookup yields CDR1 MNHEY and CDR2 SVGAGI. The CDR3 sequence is CASSYSTRLGAGELFF. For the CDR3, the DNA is TGTGCCAGCAGTTACTCAACGCGCCTAGGAGCCGGGGAGCTGTTTTTT.

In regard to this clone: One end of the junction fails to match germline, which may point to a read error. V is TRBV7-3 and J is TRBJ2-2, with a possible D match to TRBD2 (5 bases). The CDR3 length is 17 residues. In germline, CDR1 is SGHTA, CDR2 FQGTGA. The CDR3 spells CASSLTTIAGNTGELFF. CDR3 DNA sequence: TGTGCCAGCAGTTTAACGACTATTGCGGGGAACACCGGGGAGCTGTTTTTT. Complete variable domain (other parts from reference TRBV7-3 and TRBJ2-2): GAGVSQTPSNKVTEKGKYVELRCDPISGHTALYWYRQSLGQGPEFLIYFQGTGAADDSGLPNDRFFAVRPEGSVSTLKIQRTERGDSAVYLCASSLTTIAGNTGELFFGEGSRLTVL.

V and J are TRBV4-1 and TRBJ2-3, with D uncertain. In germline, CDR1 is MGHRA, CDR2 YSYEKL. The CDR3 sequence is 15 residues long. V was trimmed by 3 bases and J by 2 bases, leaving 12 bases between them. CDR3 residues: CASSHSSRITDTQYF. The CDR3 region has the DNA TGCGCCAGCAGCCATAGCAGCCGAATCACAGATACGCAGTATTTT.

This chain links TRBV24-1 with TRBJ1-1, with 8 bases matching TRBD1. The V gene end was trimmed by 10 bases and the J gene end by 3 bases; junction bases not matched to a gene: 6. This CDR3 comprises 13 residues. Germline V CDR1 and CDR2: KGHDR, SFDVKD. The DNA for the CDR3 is TGTGCCACTCGAGGACAGGGTTACACTGAAGCTTTCTTT. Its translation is CATRGQGYTEAFF.

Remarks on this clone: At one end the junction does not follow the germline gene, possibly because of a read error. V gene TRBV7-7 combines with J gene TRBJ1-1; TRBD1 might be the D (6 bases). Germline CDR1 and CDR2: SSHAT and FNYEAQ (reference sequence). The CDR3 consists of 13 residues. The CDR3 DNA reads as TGTGCTAGCAGCTACAGGGTAGGGACTGAAGCTTTCTTT. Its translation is CASSYRVGTEAFF.

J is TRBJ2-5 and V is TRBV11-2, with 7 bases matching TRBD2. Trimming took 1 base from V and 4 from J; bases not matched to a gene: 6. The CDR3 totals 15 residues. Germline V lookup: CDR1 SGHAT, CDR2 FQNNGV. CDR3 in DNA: TGTGCCAGCAGCTTAGTTGGGGGGGGTGCAGAGACCCAGTACTTC. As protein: CASSLVGGGAETQYF.

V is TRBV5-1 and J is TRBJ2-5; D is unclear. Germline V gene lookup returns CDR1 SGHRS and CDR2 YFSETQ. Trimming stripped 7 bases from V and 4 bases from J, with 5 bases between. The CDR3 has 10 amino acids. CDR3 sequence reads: CASSGETQYF. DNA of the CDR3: TGCGCCAGCTCGGGAGAGACCCAGTACTTC. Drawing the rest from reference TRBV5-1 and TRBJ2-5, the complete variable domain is KAGVTQTPRYLIKTRGQQVTLSCSPISGHRSVSWYQQTPGQGLQFLFEYFSETQRNKGNFPGRFSGRQFSNSRSEMNVSTLELGDSALYLCASSGETQYFGPGTRLLVL.

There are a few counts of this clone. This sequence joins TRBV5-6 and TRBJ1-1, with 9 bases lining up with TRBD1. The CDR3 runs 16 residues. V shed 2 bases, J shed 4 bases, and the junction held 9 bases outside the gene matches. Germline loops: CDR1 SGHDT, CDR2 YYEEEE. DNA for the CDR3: TGTGCCAGCAGCTTTATAACAGGGGGCGCGGGCACTGAAGCTTTCTTT. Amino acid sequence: CASSFITGGAGTEAFF.

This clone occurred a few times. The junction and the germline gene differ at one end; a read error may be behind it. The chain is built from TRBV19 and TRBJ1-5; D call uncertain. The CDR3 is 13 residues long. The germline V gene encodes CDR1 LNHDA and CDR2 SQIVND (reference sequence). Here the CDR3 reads CASSSVGLQPQHF. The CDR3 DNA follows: TGTGCCAGCAGTAGTGTTGGGCTTCAGCCCCAGCATTTT.

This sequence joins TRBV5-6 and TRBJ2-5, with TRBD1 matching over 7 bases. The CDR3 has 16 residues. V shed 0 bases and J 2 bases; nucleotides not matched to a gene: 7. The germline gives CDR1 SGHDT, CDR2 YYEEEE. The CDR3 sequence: CASSLGGGYLQETQYF. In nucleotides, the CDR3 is TGTGCCAGCAGCTTGGGAGGGGGCTACCTTCAAGAGACCCAGTACTTC.

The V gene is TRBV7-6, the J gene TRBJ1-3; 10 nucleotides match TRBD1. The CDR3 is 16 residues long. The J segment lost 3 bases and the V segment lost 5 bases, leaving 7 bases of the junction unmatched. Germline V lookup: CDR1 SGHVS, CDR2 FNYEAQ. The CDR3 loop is CASSPRQGAIGNTIYF. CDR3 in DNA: TGTGCCAGCAGCCCCCGACAGGGGGCAATTGGAAACACCATATATTTT.

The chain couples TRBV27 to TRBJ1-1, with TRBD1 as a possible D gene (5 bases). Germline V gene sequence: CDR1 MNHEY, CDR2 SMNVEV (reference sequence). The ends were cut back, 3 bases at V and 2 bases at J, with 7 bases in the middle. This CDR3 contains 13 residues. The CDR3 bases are TGTGCCAGCAGTTTGGGGCCCAACACTGAAGCTTTCTTT. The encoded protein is CASSLGPNTEAFF.

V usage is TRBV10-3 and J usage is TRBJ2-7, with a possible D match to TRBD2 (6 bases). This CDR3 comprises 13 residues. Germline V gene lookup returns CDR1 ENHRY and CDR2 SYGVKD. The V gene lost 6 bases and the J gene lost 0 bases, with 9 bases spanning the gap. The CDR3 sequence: CAISAGNSYEQYF. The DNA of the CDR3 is TGTGCCATCAGCGCGGGGAACTCCTACGAGCAGTACTTC.

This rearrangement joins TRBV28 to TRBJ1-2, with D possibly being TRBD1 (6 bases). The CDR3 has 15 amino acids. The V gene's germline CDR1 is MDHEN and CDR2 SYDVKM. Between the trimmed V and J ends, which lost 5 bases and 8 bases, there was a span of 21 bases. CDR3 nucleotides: TGTGCCAGCAGTCTCCCGACAGGCTTACTAGGCGGCTACACCTTC. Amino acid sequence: CASSLPTGLLGGYTF.

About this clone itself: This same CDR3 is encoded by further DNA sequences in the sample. CDR3 DNA sequence: TGTGCCAGCAGTGATTCCAGGGTCTATGGCTACACCTTC. Amino acid sequence: CASSDSRVYGYTF. The gene calls are TRBV6-4 and TRBJ1-2; D possibly corresponds to TRBD1 (5 bases). V was trimmed by 3 bases and J by 4 bases, leaving 9 bases between them. The germline CDR1 and CDR2 sequences are MRHNA and SNTAGT. The CDR3 spans 13 residues.

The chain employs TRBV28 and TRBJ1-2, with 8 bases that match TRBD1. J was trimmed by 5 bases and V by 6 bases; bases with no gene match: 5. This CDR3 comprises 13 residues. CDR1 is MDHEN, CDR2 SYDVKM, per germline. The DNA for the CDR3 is TGTGCCAGCAGCAGACAGGGGCCGTATGGCTACACCTTC. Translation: CASSRQGPYGYTF.

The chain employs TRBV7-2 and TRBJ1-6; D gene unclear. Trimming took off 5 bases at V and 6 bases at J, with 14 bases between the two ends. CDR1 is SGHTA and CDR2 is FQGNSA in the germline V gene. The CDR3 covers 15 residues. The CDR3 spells CASSRAREPNSPLHF. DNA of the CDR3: TGTGCCAGCAGCCGGGCCCGGGAGCCTAATTCACCCCTCCACTTT.

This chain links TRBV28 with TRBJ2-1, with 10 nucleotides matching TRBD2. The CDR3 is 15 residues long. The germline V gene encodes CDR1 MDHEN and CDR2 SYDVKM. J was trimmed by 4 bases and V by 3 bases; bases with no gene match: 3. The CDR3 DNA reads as TGTGCCAGCAGTTTCCGGACTAGCGGTTACAATGAGCAGTTCTTC. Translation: CASSFRTSGYNEQFF.

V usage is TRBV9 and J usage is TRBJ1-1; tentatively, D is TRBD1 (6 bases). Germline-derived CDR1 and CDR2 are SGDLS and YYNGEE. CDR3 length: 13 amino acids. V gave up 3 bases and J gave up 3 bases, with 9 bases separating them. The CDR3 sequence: CASSANRDTEAFF. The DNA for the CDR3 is TGTGCCAGCAGCGCCAACAGGGACACTGAAGCTTTCTTT.